One and the same sample provided the 32 T cell receptor beta chains below, sequenced in a study of OX40 agonist ivuxolimab in advanced cancers. Clones were read by immunoSEQ multiplex PCR, and TCRdb kept only the in-frame ones, dropping some. This repertoire shows about 40,000 clones, approximately 88% found once; its top ten account for over 20%. Sequenced material: CD4+ or CD8+ T cells sorted from blood, taken in a trial of the OX40 agonist ivuxolimab. The receptors were gathered from an adult with an advanced solid tumor such as melanoma, head and neck, liver or kidney cancer.

This clone appeared once. CDR3 in amino acids: CASSPRLAGGLSYEQYF. The CDR3 bases are TGTGCCAGCAGCCCCAGACTAGCGGGAGGACTCTCCTACGAGCAGTACTTC. V gene TRBV11-2 combines with J gene TRBJ2-7, with 13 bases matching TRBD2. The germline V gene has CDR1 SGHAT and CDR2 FQNNGV. V was clipped by 5 bases and J by 0 bases; unmatched bases: 7. The CDR3 consists of 17 residues.

J is TRBJ2-7 and V is TRBV9, with 11 nucleotides matching TRBD2. Germline-derived CDR1 and CDR2 are SGDLS and YYNGEE. J lost 4 bases, V lost 4 bases, and 7 bases had no gene match. This CDR3 comprises 15 residues. CDR3 nucleotide sequence: TGTGCCAGCAGCCCAAGACTAGCGGGAACGTACGAGCAGTACTTC. Translating gives CASSPRLAGTYEQYF.

The chain recombines TRBV19 with TRBJ1-1; 7 nucleotides agree with TRBD1. Per the germline V gene, CDR1 is LNHDA and CDR2 is SQIVND (reference sequence). Germline trimming cut 5 bases from V and 4 bases from J; bases unmatched to any gene: 4. The CDR3 is 13 residues long. CDR3 in amino acids: CASSLDRSTEAFF. As DNA, the CDR3 is TGTGCCAGTAGTCTGGACAGGAGCACTGAAGCTTTCTTT.

This clone was counted a single time. This chain uses TRBV4-1 with TRBJ1-5, with D perhaps TRBD1 (5 bases). Germline V lookup: CDR1 MGHRA, CDR2 YSYEKL. V lost 4 bases and J 0 bases, leaving 10 bases between the germline ends. This CDR3 spans 15 amino acids. The chain's CDR3 is CASSPTGASNQPQHF. Written as DNA, the CDR3 is TGCGCCAGCAGCCCTACAGGTGCTAGCAATCAGCCCCAGCATTTT.

The V gene is TRBV5-1, the J gene TRBJ1-1; D possibly corresponds to TRBD1 (5 bases). This CDR3 spans 14 amino acids. The V end was cut by 0 bases, the J end by 1 base, with 7 bases between. Germline V gives CDR1 SGHRS, CDR2 YFSETQ. The CDR3 here is CASSLVGENTEAFF. CDR3 DNA sequence: TGCGCCAGCAGCTTGGTGGGGGAGAACACTGAAGCTTTCTTT.

The count of this clone is one. V and J are TRBV28 and TRBJ2-7; 14 bases are a match to TRBD2. The germline gives CDR1 MDHEN, CDR2 SYDVKM. V shed 4 bases and J 0 bases; nucleotides not matched to a gene: 11. The CDR3 has 19 amino acids. The CDR3 region is CASSSHRLAGGTSSYEQYF. For the CDR3, the DNA is TGTGCCAGCAGTTCCCATAGACTAGCGGGAGGGACTAGCTCCTACGAGCAGTACTTC.

The chain carries TRBV30 and TRBJ1-1; D is possibly TRBD1 (5 bases). Between the trimmed V and J ends, which lost 2 bases and 2 bases, there was a span of 12 bases. The CDR3 contains 14 residues. Germline V gene data show CDR1 as GTSNPN and CDR2 as SVGIG (reference sequence). The CDR3 nucleotides are TGTGCCTGGAGTCCGGGGACCGCAAACACTGAAGCTTTCTTT. It specifies CAWSPGTANTEAFF.

This clone was seen only once. The gene calls are TRBV25-1 and TRBJ2-7; maybe TRBD1 (5 bases). This CDR3 comprises 12 residues. CDR1 and CDR2 from the germline V gene are MGHDK and SYGVNS. V lost 4 bases and J 6 bases, leaving 10 bases between the germline ends. This CDR3 reads CASSVGVAEQYF. The CDR3 nucleotides read TGTGCCAGCAGTGTAGGGGTCGCCGAGCAGTACTTC.

V is TRBV9 and J is TRBJ2-7; 9 bases fit TRBD2. The germline CDR1 and CDR2 sequences are SGDLS and YYNGEE. J lost 3 bases, V lost 3 bases, and 1 base had no gene match. CDR3 length equals 13 residues. This CDR3 is CASSGSGSYEQYF. Written as DNA, the CDR3 is TGTGCCAGCAGCGGTAGCGGGAGCTACGAGCAGTACTTC.

The rearrangement uses TRBV5-6 and TRBJ1-1; D is unclear. The CDR3 sequence is 12 residues long. Trimming removed 1 base at V and 1 base at J, with 2 bases between. Germline lookup yields CDR1 SGHDT and CDR2 YYEEEE. The CDR3 nucleotides are TGTGCCAGCAGCTTGTGGAACACTGAAGCTTTCTTT. It is translated as CASSLWNTEAFF. The full variable domain, with the rest looked up from reference TRBV5-6 and TRBJ1-1, is DAGVTQSPTHLIKTRGQQVTLRCSPKSGHDTVSWYQQALGQGPQFIFQYYEEEERQRGNFPDRFSGHQFPNYSSELNVNALLLGDSALYLCASSLWNTEAFFGQGTRLTVV.

The chain combines TRBV2 with TRBJ1-1, with 11 bases matching TRBD1. CDR1 SNHLY and CDR2 FYNNEI come from the germline V gene. This CDR3 comprises 19 residues. The junction had 19 bases not matched to a gene; V was cut back by 10 bases and J by 0 bases. DNA of the CDR3: TGTGCCACCTGCTATAACCCCGCCCAGGACAGGGGGCTGAACACTGAAGCTTTCTTT. This sequence encodes CATCYNPAQDRGLNTEAFF.

The chain uses TRBV28 and TRBJ2-5; TRBD2 matches 9 bases. V was clipped by 6 bases and J by 1 base; unmatched bases: 6. Germline V gene data show CDR1 as MDHEN and CDR2 as SYDVKM. The CDR3 runs 15 residues. The CDR3 DNA follows: TGTGCCAGCAGCTTGGAGGGACTAGCCCAAGAGACCCAGTACTTC. It encodes CASSLEGLAQETQYF.

This clone came up once. The chain carries TRBV5-8 and TRBJ2-3; the match to TRBD1 covers 9 bases. Germline V gene data show CDR1 as SGHTS and CDR2 as YDEGEE. The CDR3 runs to 15 residues. After removal of 5 bases from V and 3 bases from J, the junction contained 7 bases not matched to a gene. CDR3 in DNA: TGTGCCAGCAGACCTACAGGGGGCCCGACAGATACGCAGTATTTT. Its protein is CASRPTGGPTDTQYF.

In its sample, this clone is medium-sized. The chain uses TRBV10-3 and TRBJ2-7, with D possibly TRBD1 on 6 matching bases. The CDR3 runs 15 residues. Trimming took 3 bases from V and 9 from J, leaving 21 bases between them. CDR1 is ENHRY and CDR2 is SYGVKD in the germline V gene. The CDR3 DNA follows: TGTGCCATCAGTGATCCGGGACACCAGTTTCTCGGGCAGTACTTC. The encoded protein is CAISDPGHQFLGQYF.

The sample holds one count of this clone. The chain links TRBV6-5 to TRBJ2-3; 10 bases match TRBD2. CDR3 length: 14 amino acids. Per the germline V gene, CDR1 is MNHEY and CDR2 is SVGAGI. Germline trimming cut 7 bases from V and 4 bases from J; bases unmatched to any gene: 5. The DNA of the CDR3 is TGTGCCAGCATAGCGGGAGGACCCGCAGATACGCAGTATTTT. It specifies CASIAGGPADTQYF.

The rearrangement joins TRBV19 to TRBJ2-3, with TRBD2 matching over 9 bases. The trim removed 5 bases at V and 3 bases at J, leaving 6 bases unmatched. Germline CDR1 and CDR2: LNHDA and SQIVND (reference sequence). CDR3 length: 15 amino acids. The CDR3 region has the DNA TGTGCCAGTAGTTTTACGGGACTAGCTACAGATACGCAGTATTTT. This codes for CASSFTGLATDTQYF. Drawing the rest from reference TRBV19 and TRBJ2-3, the complete variable domain is DGGITQSPKYLFRKEGQNVTLSCEQNLNHDAMYWYRQDPGQGLRLIYYSQIVNDFQKGDIAEGYSVSREKKESFPLTVTSAQKNPTAFYLCASSFTGLATDTQYFGPGTRLTVL.

The chain carries TRBV13 and TRBJ1-3; TRBD1 matches 7 bases. CDR3 length equals 15 residues. The germline V gene has CDR1 PRHDT and CDR2 FYEKMQ (reference sequence). J was trimmed by 6 bases and V by 2 bases; bases with no gene match: 7. Written as DNA, the CDR3 is TGTGCCAGCAGCTTAAACAGGGGAGTGGTAAACACCATATATTTT. Protein product: CASSLNRGVVNTIYF.

V and J are TRBV5-1 and TRBJ2-7; D is possibly TRBD2 (6 bases). Trimming pared 0 bases from V and 3 bases from J, leaving 10 bases between. CDR3 size: 14 residues. Germline CDR1 is SGHRS and CDR2 is YFSETQ. CDR3 residues: CASSLGDSYYEQYF. The DNA of the CDR3 is TGCGCCAGCAGCTTGGGGGACTCTTACTACGAGCAGTACTTC.

The chain combines TRBV11-2 with TRBJ2-7; 9 bases align to TRBD2. The CDR3 covers 18 residues. V was clipped by 2 bases and J by 4 bases; unmatched bases: 15. From germline, CDR1 is SGHAT and CDR2 FQNNGV. The chain's CDR3 is CASSLRLAAETGRYEQYF. CDR3 sequence (DNA): TGTGCCAGCAGCTTACGACTAGCGGCAGAGACCGGGCGGTACGAGCAGTACTTC.

Details on this clone: The junction does not match germline at one end; this may be a read error. In nucleotides, the CDR3 is TGTGCCAGCACTTACCGCCGGCAGTTGGGCAATCAGCCCCAGCATTTT. Its protein product is CASTYRRQLGNQPQHF. V and J are TRBV6-5 and TRBJ1-5; no reliable D call. The CDR3 length is 16 residues. Germline-derived CDR1 and CDR2 are MNHEY and SVGAGI.

The CDR3 bases are TGTGCCAGCACCGAGGCAAATGGGGGCTACGAGCAGTACTTC. Amino acids: CASTEANGGYEQYF. The chain has TRBV2 and TRBJ2-7; D possibly matches TRBD1 or TRBD2 (5 bases each). This CDR3 has 14 residues. V was cut by 7 bases and J by 3 bases, with 16 bases left in between. The germline V gene encodes CDR1 SNHLY and CDR2 FYNNEI.

V gene TRBV5-6 combines with J gene TRBJ2-5; 11 bases are shared with TRBD2. Germline V lookup: CDR1 SGHDT, CDR2 YYEEEE. V shed 0 bases, J shed 5 bases, and the junction held 12 bases outside the gene matches. The CDR3 covers 18 residues. CDR3 sequence reads: CASSLALLLAGVGETQYF. The CDR3 DNA reads as TGTGCCAGCAGCTTGGCCCTCCTACTAGCGGGAGTAGGGGAGACCCAGTACTTC.

CDR3 sequence (DNA): TGTGCCAGCAGCTCGGGGCGGAACACTGAAGCTTTCTTT. Its protein is CASSSGRNTEAFF. The rearrangement links TRBV9 to TRBJ1-1; D is possibly TRBD1 (5 bases). V was clipped by 4 bases and J by 1 base, with 8 bases between them. This CDR3 has 13 residues. Germline loops: CDR1 SGDLS, CDR2 YYNGEE.

J is TRBJ2-1 and V is TRBV5-4, with 15 bases lining up with TRBD2. The V segment lost 4 bases and the J segment 0 bases; nucleotides outside the gene matches: 8. Germline CDR1 SGHNT, CDR2 YYREEE (reference sequence). This CDR3 region has 19 residues. The CDR3 spells CASSPGLAGGFSSYNEQFF. The DNA of the CDR3 is TGTGCCAGCAGCCCAGGACTAGCGGGAGGGTTTAGCTCCTACAATGAGCAGTTCTTC.

This clone was counted a few times. The gene calls are TRBV15 and TRBJ2-1; 10 nucleotides agree with TRBD2. The trim removed 1 base at V and 8 bases at J, leaving 5 bases unmatched. This CDR3 has 15 residues. Germline V CDR1 and CDR2: LNHNV, YYDKDF (reference sequence). The CDR3 loop reads CATSRGLAGAHEQFF. DNA of the CDR3: TGTGCCACCAGCAGAGGTCTAGCGGGAGCCCATGAGCAGTTCTTC.

The CDR3, as DNA: TGTGCCAGCAGCTTAGAGTCGGACAGGGTCCCCTACGAGCAGTACTTC. Residues: CASSLESDRVPYEQYF. The chain links TRBV11-1 to TRBJ2-7; TRBD1 matches 8 bases. This CDR3 is 16 amino acids long. Germline V gene lookup returns CDR1 SGHAT and CDR2 FQDESV (reference sequence). The junction had 7 bases not matched to a gene; V was cut back by 1 base and J by 2 bases.

The V gene is TRBV28, the J gene TRBJ1-5, with D tentatively TRBD1 (5 bases). The germline gives CDR1 MDHEN, CDR2 SYDVKM. The ends were cut back, 3 bases at V and 6 bases at J, with 12 bases in the middle. CDR3 length: 14 residues. CDR3 residues: CASSLSLGTQPQHF. The CDR3 DNA sequence: TGTGCCAGCAGTTTGTCTTTAGGGACTCAGCCCCAGCATTTT.

The genes are TRBV9 and TRBJ1-1; D unclear. This CDR3 is 13 amino acids long. V lost 4 bases, J lost 3 bases, and 10 bases lay in between. CDR1 SGDLS and CDR2 YYNGEE come from the germline V gene. CDR3 bases: TGTGCCAGCAGCAGCCCGGAACACACTGAAGCTTTCTTT. Its protein is CASSSPEHTEAFF.

The chain has TRBV11-2 and TRBJ2-7; D is perhaps TRBD1 or TRBD2 (5 bases each). The CDR3 consists of 14 residues. V lost 5 bases, J lost 2 bases, and 13 bases lay in between. Germline lookup yields CDR1 SGHAT and CDR2 FQNNGV. For the CDR3, the DNA is TGTGCCAGCAGCCGGGGACGGGAAACCTACGAGCAGTACTTC. It codes for CASSRGRETYEQYF.

The J gene is TRBJ1-1, the V gene TRBV7-9; D unresolved. The germline gives CDR1 SEHNR, CDR2 FQNEAQ (reference sequence). Trimming stripped 7 bases from V and 5 bases from J, with 14 bases between. CDR3 size: 13 residues. The CDR3 region is CASMIGVGTEAFF. CDR3 sequence (DNA): TGTGCCAGCATGATCGGAGTCGGTACTGAAGCTTTCTTT.

The chain couples TRBV28 to TRBJ1-4; D remains unclear. The CDR3 is made up of 12 amino acids. CDR1 is MDHEN and CDR2 is SYDVKM in the germline V gene. V dropped 7 bases and J dropped 7 bases, with 10 bases sitting between them. The CDR3: CASTRAVEKLFF. The CDR3 DNA sequence: TGTGCCAGCACGCGGGCAGTTGAAAAACTGTTTTTT.

The rearrangement uses TRBV7-9 and TRBJ1-4; D gene uncertain. The CDR3 spans 12 residues. Trimming shortened V by 5 bases and J by 12 bases, and 13 bases separated the two germline ends. Germline V gene data show CDR1 as SEHNR and CDR2 as FQNEAQ (reference sequence). The CDR3 spells CASSHRATELFF. The CDR3 region has the DNA TGTGCCAGCAGCCACCGGGCGACGGAACTGTTTTTT.